This TCR beta chain was identified during a study of shared clonotypes between healthy human individuals. The study's findings and limits: Specimens sampled were limited to blood, with tissue repertoires likely differing.

Points on this clone: As yet, its antigen is unknown.

Original data processing: ImmunoSEQ output held junction-only sequences without quality scores, so filtering differed. Using immunoSEQ multiplex PCR, the repertoire was profiled, and TCRdb retains in-frame clones only, with some absent. Clonal size and the V and J genes are those of that table, whereas D and trimming came from the DNA. The table has 2 million to 2.5 million clones, around 95% seen once; the top ten hold less than 0.15%. CDR3 length equals 14 residues. The germline gives CDR1 SNHLY, CDR2 FYNNEI. V shed 11 bases, J shed 6 bases, and the junction held 10 bases outside the gene matches. Sequencing was carried out using naive CD4+ T cells sorted from blood. The subset was: CD45RA+ positively selected. The chain is built from TRBV2 and TRBJ2-2; 9 bases line up with TRBD2. The TCR sequence derives from a young man in good health. This chain's CDR3 is CAAGGAGGPGELFF. CDR3 bases: TGTGCCGCTGGCGGAGCGGGAGGCCCCGGGGAGCTGTTTTTT.